This T cell receptor (beta chain) was sequenced for a study of CD8+ T cells in alopecia areata. There are 16 residues in the CDR3. From germline, CDR1 is SGHDN and CDR2 FVKESK. V shed 4 bases and J shed 0 bases, with 14 bases lying between them. Reverse transcribed after extraction, RNA yielded cDNA as the sequencing template. This table comes from immunoSEQ multiplex PCR, and its TCRdb copy is limited to in-frame clones, with some not included. The repertoire holds some 220,000 clones, with around three fifths as singletons. Treatment here: oral pan-JAK inhibitor, 5-10 mg twice daily. The rearrangement joins TRBV14 to TRBJ2-3, with D perhaps matching TRBD2 (5 bases). Sequenced material: CD4+ T cells sorted from blood, taken at week 4, from a patient treated with tofacitinib. The clonotype comes from a human donor with alopecia areata. The CDR3 here is CASSLQRTSSTDTQYF. The CDR3 bases are TGTGCCAGCAGCCTGCAGCGGACCAGTAGCACAGATACGCAGTATTTT.